What follows are 24 T cell receptor beta chains derived from one specimen sequenced in a study of blood T cell repertoires in COVID-19. Profiled with immunoSEQ multiplex PCR; TCRdb holds only in-frame clones, not every one. The sample includes roughly 150,000 clones, 80% seen only once; the top ten take 5% to 6%. Sequencing used PBMCs or T cells enriched from blood (not recorded which). All receptors derive from a man aged 35-49 years who had recovered from COVID-19.

A few counts support this clone. This sample also contains other DNA sequences that code for the same CDR3. The chain combines TRBV7-3 with TRBJ2-1, with TRBD1 as a possible D gene (5 bases). Germline V gives CDR1 SGHTA, CDR2 FQGTGA. V was clipped by 5 bases and J by 5 bases, with 10 bases between them. The CDR3 is made up of 13 amino acids. The CDR3 DNA reads as TGTGCCAGCAGCCAAGGGGCAAACAATGAGCAGTTCTTC. Protein sequence: CASSQGANNEQFF.

This chain joins TRBV7-9 and TRBJ2-1; 14 bases are shared with TRBD2. The V and J ends lost 1 base and 4 bases, in that order; junction bases with no gene match: 6. The CDR3 has 18 amino acids. Germline V gives CDR1 SEHNR, CDR2 FQNEAQ (reference sequence). Here the CDR3 DNA reads TGTGCCAGCAGCTTAGGGGTGACTAGCGGGGGGGAATACAATGAGCAGTTCTTC. It translates to CASSLGVTSGGEYNEQFF.

The chain employs TRBV6-5 and TRBJ2-7, with TRBD2 as a possible D gene (6 bases). Trimming pared 2 bases from V and 3 bases from J, leaving 14 bases between. The CDR3 has 15 amino acids. The germline CDR1 and CDR2 sequences are MNHEY and SVGAGI. The CDR3 loop is CASSYRREQSYEQYF. CDR3 DNA: TGTGCCAGCAGTTACCGGCGGGAACAGAGCTACGAGCAGTACTTC.

J is TRBJ2-5 and V is TRBV11-2, with a weak D call TRBD2 (6 bases). Trimming removed 3 bases at V and 1 base at J, with 9 bases between. CDR1 and CDR2 (germline): SGHAT, FQNNGV. The CDR3 is 14 amino acids. CDR3 residues: CASSFGGVQETQYF. The CDR3 nucleotides are TGTGCCAGCAGCTTCGGGGGTGTCCAAGAGACCCAGTACTTC.

The chain employs TRBV30 and TRBJ2-1, with TRBD1 as a possible D gene (5 bases). This CDR3 is 13 amino acids long. Per the germline V gene, CDR1 is GTSNPN and CDR2 is SVGIG (reference sequence). The ends were cut back, 2 bases at V and 9 bases at J, with 14 bases in the middle. The CDR3 DNA sequence: TGTGCCTGGAGTCAGGGTAGCCTGGTTGAGCAGTTCTTC. Translation gives CAWSQGSLVEQFF.

This chain joins TRBV30 and TRBJ2-2, with TRBD1 identical over 9 bases. Germline-derived CDR1 and CDR2 are GTSNPN and SVGIG (reference sequence). The CDR3 runs 17 residues. With V trimmed by 1 base and J by 2 bases, 8 bases remained unmatched. Written as DNA, the CDR3 is TGTGCCTGGAGTGGCTTCCGGGACAGGGCTAACACCGGGGAGCTGTTTTTT. Translated: CAWSGFRDRANTGELFF.

For the CDR3, the DNA is TGTGCCAGCTCACCACGGCAGGAGGGTGAAAAACTGTTTTTT. Its translation: CASSPRQEGEKLFF. The V call is TRBV18, the J call TRBJ1-4; D ambiguous. The CDR3 is made up of 14 amino acids. V dropped 1 base and J dropped 7 bases, with 10 bases sitting between them. Looked up from germline, CDR1 is KGHSH and CDR2 is LQKENI.

This clone was detected only a few times. The rearrangement joins TRBV5-6 to TRBJ1-2; TRBD1 matches 8 bases. The germline gives CDR1 SGHDT, CDR2 YYEEEE. V lost 5 bases to trimming and J lost 10 bases; unmatched junction nucleotides: 10. This CDR3 spans 13 amino acids. In nucleotides, the CDR3 is TGTGCCAGCAGTCCGCGGGACAGGTCTTACTACACCTTC. Protein sequence: CASSPRDRSYYTF. Based on the CDR3 plus reference TRBV5-6 and TRBJ1-2, the full variable domain is DAGVTQSPTHLIKTRGQQVTLRCSPKSGHDTVSWYQQALGQGPQFIFQYYEEEERQRGNFPDRFSGHQFPNYSSELNVNALLLGDSALYLCASSPRDRSYYTFGSGTRLTVV.

Worth noting for this clone: Other DNA sequences within the sample encode an identical CDR3. The gene calls are TRBV3-1 (or the pseudogene TRBV3-2) and TRBJ1-3; tentative D call: TRBD1 (6 bases). The V end lost 0 bases, the J end lost 4 bases, and 10 bases lay between the germline ends. The CDR3 contains 15 residues. Germline loops: CDR1 LGHDT, CDR2 YNNKEL (reference sequence). The DNA for the CDR3 is TGTGCCAGCAGCCAAGATGGGGGCCCGGGAAACACCATATATTTT. Protein: CASSQDGGPGNTIYF.

The genes are TRBV5-1 and TRBJ2-7, with D perhaps TRBD1 (6 bases). The germline V gene has CDR1 SGHRS and CDR2 YFSETQ. This CDR3 contains 14 residues. V lost 4 bases and J 5 bases, leaving 16 bases between the germline ends. In DNA form, the CDR3 reads TGCGCCAGCAGCCGGAGTCTTCAGGGGAACGAGCAGTACTTC. This gives the protein CASSRSLQGNEQYF.

The gene calls are TRBV5-5 and TRBJ1-5; D not certain. The CDR3 runs 16 residues. Germline V lookup: CDR1 SGHKS, CDR2 YYEKEE (reference sequence). V lost 0 bases to trimming and J lost 0 bases, with 10 bases between them. As DNA, the CDR3 is TGTGCCAGCAGCTTGGCACCCAGTATTAGCAATCAGCCCCAGCATTTT. This gives the protein CASSLAPSISNQPQHF.

This chain connects TRBV5-1 to TRBJ2-2; D may be TRBD2 (6 bases). Trimming took 9 bases from V and 3 from J, leaving 15 bases between them. Per the germline V gene, CDR1 is SGHRS and CDR2 is YFSETQ. The CDR3 sequence is 14 residues long. CDR3 amino acids: CATLPGGDTGELFF. In nucleotides, the CDR3 is TGCGCCACCCTTCCGGGCGGGGACACCGGGGAGCTGTTTTTT.

This chain joins TRBV10-2 and TRBJ2-6; D may be TRBD2 (5 bases). There are 18 residues in the CDR3. V lost 7 bases, J lost 1 base, and 20 bases lay in between. The germline V gene has CDR1 WSHSY and CDR2 SAAADI. The CDR3 region has the DNA TGCGCCAGCACCGAGTTCGGGGTTTTCCTTTCTGGGGCCAACGTCCTGACTTTC. Amino acids: CASTEFGVFLSGANVLTF.

This chain joins TRBV18 and TRBJ2-3, with 8 nucleotides matching TRBD2. The CDR3 length is 16 residues. CDR1 is KGHSH and CDR2 is LQKENI in the germline V gene. With 1 base clipped from V and 10 bases from J, the junction kept 13 bases outside the gene matches. CDR3 nucleotides: TGTGCCAGCTCACCACTAGTACTGACTAGCGTAAAGGCGCAGTATTTT. Protein: CASSPLVLTSVKAQYF.

The CDR3 loop is CASSQSGPNTEAFF. The CDR3 bases are TGTGCCAGCTCACAGTCAGGGCCGAACACTGAAGCTTTCTTT. The genes are TRBV18 and TRBJ1-1, with D possibly matching TRBD1 (5 bases). Germline V gives CDR1 KGHSH, CDR2 LQKENI. The CDR3 runs to 14 residues. Trimming left V 4 bases short and J 1 base short, with 10 bases between.

The V gene is TRBV13, the J gene TRBJ2-3; 8 bases line up with TRBD2. The junction had 6 bases not matched to a gene; V was cut back by 5 bases and J by 2 bases. This CDR3 is built from 15 residues. Germline loops: CDR1 PRHDT, CDR2 FYEKMQ (reference sequence). In DNA, the CDR3 is TGTGCCAGCAGCACAACGGGGGGGGCCACAGATACGCAGTATTTT. It yields the protein CASSTTGGATDTQYF.

The chain uses TRBV4-1 and TRBJ1-1, with D perhaps matching TRBD1 (6 bases). The CDR3 loop spans 15 amino acids. CDR1 is MGHRA, CDR2 YSYEKL, per germline. With 3 bases removed from V and 5 bases from J, the gap between germline ends came to 16 bases. The CDR3 DNA sequence: TGCGCCAGCAGCCATGATGCAGGGGACGGGACTGAAGCTTTCTTT. Amino acids: CASSHDAGDGTEAFF.

The chain carries TRBV7-2 and TRBJ2-3, with no clear D. Germline-derived CDR1 and CDR2 are SGHTA and FQGNSA. V gave up 5 bases and J gave up 5 bases, with 14 bases separating them. The CDR3 is 14 residues long. The CDR3 nucleotides are TGTGCCAGCAGCCCTCGCAAGAGCCGAGATACGCAGTATTTT. Its translation: CASSPRKSRDTQYF.

The rearrangement joins TRBV3-1 (or the pseudogene TRBV3-2) to TRBJ2-1; possibly TRBD2 for D (5 bases). Germline CDR1 and CDR2: LGHDT and YNNKEL (reference sequence). CDR3 size: 14 residues. The V gene lost 4 bases and the J gene lost 7 bases, with 14 bases spanning the gap. The CDR3 nucleotides read TGTGCCAGCAGCCGGAGTGAGGGTAGAAATGAGCAGTTCTTC. This translates into CASSRSEGRNEQFF.

The chain has TRBV7-9 and TRBJ1-6; D call uncertain. V lost 8 bases, J lost 2 bases, and 10 bases lay in between. Germline CDR1 is SEHNR and CDR2 is FQNEAQ (reference sequence). The CDR3 is 14 residues long. CDR3 region: CASGQSTYNSPLHF. The CDR3 DNA is TGTGCCAGCGGTCAGTCGACCTATAATTCACCCCTCCACTTT. Variable domain in full (rest from reference TRBV7-9 and TRBJ1-6): DTGVSQNPRHKITKRGQNVTFRCDPISEHNRLYWYRQTLGQGPEFLTYFQNEAQLEKSRLLSDRFSAERPKGSFSTLEIQRTEQGDSAMYLCASGQSTYNSPLHFGNGTRLTVT.

The chain employs TRBV3-1 (or the pseudogene TRBV3-2) and TRBJ2-5; the match to TRBD1 covers 8 bases. V lost 4 bases and J lost 1; bases outside the gene matches: 5. There are 15 residues in the CDR3. Germline CDR1 and CDR2: LGHDT and YNNKEL (reference sequence). The DNA for the CDR3 is TGTGCCAGCAGCCCCTGGACAGGGACCCAAGAGACCCAGTACTTC. Residues: CASSPWTGTQETQYF.

This chain links TRBV18 with TRBJ1-2, with 11 positions matching TRBD1. The ends lost 3 bases at V and 3 bases at J; junction bases unmatched: 6. This CDR3 spans 16 amino acids. CDR1 KGHSH and CDR2 LQKENI come from the germline V gene. The DNA for the CDR3 is TGTGCCAGCTCACCCCCTGGGACAGGGGGAGACTATGGCTACACCTTC. This sequence encodes CASSPPGTGGDYGYTF. Complete variable domain (other parts from reference TRBV18 and TRBJ1-2): NAGVMQNPRHLVRRRGQEARLRCSPMKGHSHVYWYRQLPEEGLKFMVYLQKENIIDESGMPKERFSAEFPKEGPSILRIQQVVRGDSAAYFCASSPPGTGGDYGYTFGSGTRLTVV.

The chain carries TRBV5-1 and TRBJ2-3, with D perhaps TRBD1 (6 bases). The CDR3 is made up of 15 amino acids. Trimming pared 4 bases from V and 3 bases from J, leaving 15 bases between. CDR1 is SGHRS, CDR2 YFSETQ, per germline. CDR3: CASSPLSRGTDTQYF. The CDR3 DNA follows: TGCGCCAGCAGCCCGCTCTCTAGGGGGACAGATACGCAGTATTTT.

V gene TRBV15 combines with J gene TRBJ2-1, with no clear D. CDR1 and CDR2 (germline): LNHNV, YYDKDF (reference sequence). V dropped 3 bases and J dropped 4 bases, with 7 bases sitting between them. The length of the CDR3 is 13 residues. The CDR3 coding sequence is TGTGCCACCAGCAGGGAGATATACAATGAGCAGTTCTTC. It specifies CATSREIYNEQFF. Supplemented by reference TRBV15 and TRBJ2-1, the full variable domain reads DAMVIQNPRYQVTQFGKPVTLSCSQTLNHNVMYWYQQKSSQAPKLLFHYYDKDFNNEADTPDNFQSRRPNTSFCFLDIRSPGLGDTAMYLCATSREIYNEQFFGPGTRLTVL.